This T cell receptor (beta chain) was identified in a study of CD8 T cells in Susac syndrome. An amount of RNA that ranged from roughly 0.5 to 1 ug was reverse transcribed with random hexamers. MiXCR was run by TCRdb on the immunoSEQ multiplex PCR reads, yielding one entry per CDR3 protein. Of 150,000 to 200,000 distinct CDR3 sequences in the sample, about 91% were seen once. Negative isolation was used for CD8+ and CD4+ T cells and FACS enrichment for TEMRA cells. Germline lookup yields CDR1 SSHAT and CDR2 FNYEAQ (reference sequence). The CDR3 runs to 16 residues. As for this clonotype: Compared with germline, one end of the junction differs, possibly owing to a read error.

V usage is TRBV7-7 and J usage is TRBJ2-5, with 9 bases that match TRBD2. Sequenced material: CD4+ T cells from PBMCs. The receptor comes from a human donor with Susac syndrome. This chain's CDR3 is CASSPLSGGGQETQYF. As DNA, the CDR3 is TGTGCTAGCAGCCCCCTTAGCGGGGGAGGGCAAGAGACCCAGTACTTC.